One sample yielded the 21 T cell receptor beta chains listed below, sequenced in a study of shared clonotypes between healthy human individuals. The assay was immunoSEQ multiplex PCR, and TCRdb's table has in-frame clones only and misses some. Seen here are over a million clones, around 74% observed once, and the top ten hold approximately 1.5%. Sequenced input: memory CD4+ T cells sorted from blood. Noted subset: CD45RA-negative fraction. The receptor set was obtained from a man aged 18 to 30 in good health.

This clone showed up just a few times. The V call is TRBV30, the J call TRBJ1-1, with D uncertain. Trimming cost V 4 bases and J 5 bases, with 14 bases left between them. The germline gives CDR1 GTSNPN, CDR2 SVGIG (reference sequence). The CDR3 contains 13 residues. The CDR3 DNA sequence: TGTGCCTGGACGGGAGGCCCCAGAACTGAAGCTTTCTTT. Translation: CAWTGGPRTEAFF.

J is TRBJ2-3 and V is TRBV4-3; TRBD2 matches at 9 bases. J was trimmed by 3 bases and V by 1 base; bases with no gene match: 14. Germline V lookup: CDR1 LGHNA, CDR2 YSLEER. CDR3 length equals 19 residues. The CDR3 region is CASSQVNSGSGKGTDTQYF. The CDR3 DNA reads as TGCGCCAGCAGCCAAGTAAATAGCGGGAGCGGAAAGGGGACAGATACGCAGTATTTT.

A note on this clone: This specimen includes other DNA sequences encoding the same CDR3. The gene calls are TRBV28 and TRBJ1-2; D ambiguous. CDR3 length equals 15 residues. The V end was cut by 3 bases, the J end by 0 bases, with 11 bases between. Germline V gene sequence: CDR1 MDHEN, CDR2 SYDVKM. DNA of the CDR3: TGTGCCAGCAGTTTGGGTGGGATCTCTAACTATGGCTACACCTTC. Amino acids: CASSLGGISNYGYTF.

The count of this clone is one. The chain is built from TRBV10-3 and TRBJ2-1; weak D call: TRBD1 (5 bases). The CDR3 totals 18 residues. The germline CDR1 and CDR2 sequences are ENHRY and SYGVKD. With 7 bases removed from V and 0 bases from J, the gap between germline ends came to 22 bases. The CDR3, as DNA: TGTGCCATCAAGAACAGGCCAACACCAAAGAGCTCCTACAATGAGCAGTTCTTC. Its translation is CAIKNRPTPKSSYNEQFF.

As regards this clone: A much bigger clone sits one base away, suggesting this may be a read error. Other DNA variants within this sample encode the same CDR3. The J gene is TRBJ2-5, the V gene TRBV11-1; D remains unclear. The CDR3 extends over 11 amino acids. Germline CDR1 and CDR2: SGHAT and FQDESV (reference sequence). V was trimmed by 3 bases and J by 5 bases, leaving 4 bases between them. CDR3 protein: CASSLGETQYF. The CDR3 DNA follows: TGTGCCAGCAGCTTGGGGGAGACCCAGTACTTC.

This clone was detected only once. The chain links TRBV19 to TRBJ1-2; D not resolved. The CDR3 sequence is 15 residues long. Between the trimmed V and J ends, which lost 3 bases and 0 bases, there was a span of 11 bases. CDR1 and CDR2 from the germline V gene are LNHDA and SQIVND (reference sequence). For the CDR3, the DNA is TGTGCCAGTAGTATCTTCCCTTCCTCTAACTATGGCTACACCTTC. Translated: CASSIFPSSNYGYTF.

In its sample, this clone was seen a few times. The chain's CDR3 is CASKDGVSYGYTF. CDR3 nucleotides: TGTGCCAGTAAAGACGGGGTTTCCTATGGCTACACCTTC. V is TRBV19 and J is TRBJ1-2; D is undetermined. V was clipped by 7 bases and J by 4 bases, with 13 bases between them. The CDR3 totals 13 residues. Germline V CDR1 and CDR2: LNHDA, SQIVND (reference sequence).

The chain links TRBV6-6 to TRBJ2-3, with 10 bases identical to TRBD2. The V gene end was trimmed by 4 bases and the J gene end by 2 bases; junction bases not matched to a gene: 6. Germline loops: CDR1 MNHNY, CDR2 SVGAGI (reference sequence). The CDR3 has 16 residues. CDR3 in DNA: TGTGCCAGCAGTTCGGGACTAGCGATCTCCACAGATACGCAGTATTTT. Residues: CASSSGLAISTDTQYF.

This clone was observed a few times. The genes are TRBV30 and TRBJ2-5; TRBD1 agrees at 8 bases. The J call may not be correct, given that the DNA end is closer to TRBJ2-7. This CDR3 has 14 residues. CDR1 and CDR2 from the germline V gene are GTSNPN and SVGIG (reference sequence). CDR3 in DNA: TGTGCCTGGAGTGTACCAGGGGGCGGCTACGAGCAGTACTTC. Translating it yields CAWSVPGGGYEQYF.

CDR3 sequence reads: CASSLVRLGTGELFF. Written as DNA, the CDR3 is TGTGCCAGCAGCTTGGTACGGTTAGGCACCGGGGAGCTGTTTTTT. The rearrangement uses TRBV5-8 and TRBJ2-2; D is undetermined. CDR3 length: 15 residues. CDR1 is SGHTS and CDR2 is YDEGEE in the germline V gene. Between the trimmed V and J ends, which lost 0 bases and 4 bases, there was a span of 10 bases.

The CDR3 nucleotides read TGTGCCAGCAGCCATTTCGTCGGGGGGGCTATCGATGAGCAGTTCTTC. It yields the protein CASSHFVGGAIDEQFF. The V gene is TRBV7-8, the J gene TRBJ2-1; 8 positions agree with TRBD2. The CDR3 spans 16 residues. The V and J ends lost 5 bases and 8 bases, in that order; junction bases with no gene match: 14. Germline-derived CDR1 and CDR2 are SGHVS and FQNEAQ.

The CDR3 nucleotides read TGTGCCAGCAGCTTAGACCAGAACACCCAGAACACTGAAGCTTTCTTT. This sequence encodes CASSLDQNTQNTEAFF. This chain uses TRBV7-2 with TRBJ1-1; no reliable D call. The CDR3 is made up of 16 amino acids. Trimming took 1 base from V and 1 from J, leaving 13 bases between them. CDR1 and CDR2 from the germline V gene are SGHTA and FQGNSA.

CDR3 sequence: CASSLDVQGRPYEQYF. The CDR3 DNA reads as TGTGCCAGCAGCTTGGACGTACAGGGGAGGCCCTACGAGCAGTACTTC. J is TRBJ2-7 and V is TRBV5-6, with D possibly matching TRBD1 (7 bases). Per the germline V gene, CDR1 is SGHDT and CDR2 is YYEEEE. CDR3 length equals 16 residues. Between the trimmed V and J ends, which lost 0 bases and 2 bases, there was a span of 15 bases.

The rearrangement links TRBV7-9 to TRBJ2-5; the D call may be TRBD1 or TRBD2 (5 bases each). Germline CDR1 and CDR2: SEHNR and FQNEAQ (reference sequence). The CDR3 runs 15 residues. V dropped 1 base and J dropped 3 bases, with 12 bases sitting between them. CDR3 protein: CASSLEGRGEETQYF. The CDR3, as DNA: TGTGCCAGCAGCTTAGAGGGACGTGGGGAAGAGACCCAGTACTTC.

This chain connects TRBV19 to TRBJ1-3; possibly TRBD1 for D (6 bases). The CDR3 totals 19 residues. Germline V gives CDR1 LNHDA, CDR2 SQIVND (reference sequence). V lost 1 base and J lost 0, with 19 bases in between. For the CDR3, the DNA is TGTGCCAGTAGTATAGGGTCGGGGGCAGGTTACCGCTCTGGAAACACCATATATTTT. Encoded protein: CASSIGSGAGYRSGNTIYF. Using reference TRBV19 and TRBJ1-3 for the parts outside the CDR3, the full variable domain is DGGITQSPKYLFRKEGQNVTLSCEQNLNHDAMYWYRQDPGQGLRLIYYSQIVNDFQKGDIAEGYSVSREKKESFPLTVTSAQKNPTAFYLCASSIGSGAGYRSGNTIYFGEGSWLTVV.

The rearrangement uses TRBV30 and TRBJ2-1; 9 nucleotides line up with TRBD2. The CDR3 contains 17 residues. The V gene end was trimmed by 0 bases and the J gene end by 0 bases; junction bases not matched to a gene: 6. Germline-derived CDR1 and CDR2 are GTSNPN and SVGIG (reference sequence). The CDR3 region has the DNA TGTGCCTGGAGTGTATCGACTAGCGGTTTCTCCTACAATGAGCAGTTCTTC. Amino acids: CAWSVSTSGFSYNEQFF.

The V call is TRBV7-9, the J call TRBJ2-3; D is undetermined. The length of the CDR3 is 13 residues. V lost 5 bases to trimming and J lost 5 bases, with 11 bases between them. Germline V lookup: CDR1 SEHNR, CDR2 FQNEAQ (reference sequence). The CDR3 sequence: CASSPKNGDTQYF. DNA of the CDR3: TGTGCCAGCAGCCCGAAGAATGGAGATACGCAGTATTTT.

V usage is TRBV5-1 and J usage is TRBJ1-1; the match to TRBD1 covers 8 bases. Germline CDR1 SGHRS, CDR2 YFSETQ. The CDR3 is made up of 17 amino acids. V gave up 1 base and J gave up 0 bases; unmatched junction bases: 8. CDR3 DNA: TGCGCCAGCAGCTTGTGGCAGGGGGCCCTCCTGAACACTGAAGCTTTCTTT. It encodes CASSLWQGALLNTEAFF.

In regard to this clone: The same CDR3 also results from other DNA sequences found in this sample. The gene calls are TRBV11-3 and TRBJ2-3; 7 bases line up with TRBD2. Losses at the gene ends were 3 bases for V and 3 bases for J; bases not matched to a gene: 3. The V gene's germline CDR1 is SGHNT and CDR2 YENEEA. The CDR3 sequence is 14 residues long. CDR3 sequence (DNA): TGTGCCAGCAGCTTGTTGGGGGGGACAGATACGCAGTATTTT. Its protein is CASSLLGGTDTQYF.

The rearrangement uses TRBV28 and TRBJ2-5; no reliable D call. The germline gives CDR1 MDHEN, CDR2 SYDVKM. The length of the CDR3 is 16 residues. The ends were cut back, 6 bases at V and 2 bases at J, with 19 bases in the middle. CDR3 in DNA: TGTGCCAGCAGCTTCCAGGACCGCGCGGAGCAAGAGACCCAGTACTTC. Its protein product is CASSFQDRAEQETQYF.

The chain employs TRBV14 and TRBJ2-7; 11 bases are a match to TRBD1. The germline CDR1 and CDR2 sequences are SGHDN and FVKESK. The CDR3 covers 14 residues. V gave up 5 bases and J gave up 4 bases; unmatched junction bases: 4. DNA of the CDR3: TGTGCCAGCAGCAGGACAGGGGGCTATTACGAGCAGTACTTC. Protein product: CASSRTGGYYEQYF.